Here is one T cell receptor (beta chain) with its context. The record originates from a study of T cell changes during pregnancy in multiple sclerosis. The CDR3 is 12 residues long. Germline CDR1 MNHNS, CDR2 SASEGT. Trimming took off 3 bases at V and 5 bases at J, with 7 bases between the two ends. The repertoire was sequenced with immunoSEQ multiplex PCR; TCRdb's copy has only in-frame clones and lacks some. The profile covers 90,000 to 120,000 clones, with approximately 90% appearing a single time and roughly 0.78% taken by the ten largest. The clonotype originates from a female donor in good health, enrolled as a control in a pregnancy study. The source was peripheral blood, collected in the third trimester of pregnancy. The rearrangement joins TRBV6-1 to TRBJ1-2; the D gene is possibly TRBD1 (5 bases). CDR3 DNA sequence: TGTGCCAGCAGTGACCAGGGTTATGGCTACACCTTC. It codes for CASSDQGYGYTF.